The clone carrying this T cell receptor beta chain was seen repeatedly, ten times or more. The length of the CDR3 is 15 residues. In germline, CDR1 is SEHNR, CDR2 FQNEAQ (reference sequence). V lost 5 bases and J 5 bases, leaving 16 bases between the germline ends. TCRdb fed the reads into MiXCR, producing one record per CDR3 protein. This table has 85,000 to 130,000 distinct CDR3 sequences, 20% to 25% appearing once. This sample is drawn from a study of T cell repertoires in cytomegalovirus infection. Study-wide context: In public TCR beta signatures, there were indications of both CMV infection and matching HLA type.

The chain employs TRBV7-9 and TRBJ2-1, with D perhaps given as TRBD1 or TRBD2 (6 bases each). The specimen sequenced was CD8+ T cells from PBMCs. This receptor was obtained from a human donor in good health (CMV status not recorded). Some clones in this sample may be carry-over from other donors' samples. Here the CDR3 DNA reads TGTGCCAGCAGCCTCCCAGGGGCTAGCGACAATGAGCAGTTCTTC. Translated: CASSLPGASDNEQFF.